The clone carrying this T cell receptor beta chain has only a few counts. Its antigen remains unidentified. 5'RACE primed from the constant segment yielded TCR alpha and TCR beta cDNA libraries bearing sample barcodes and UMIs. In TCRdb, the 5' RACE reads were re-called with MiXCR into one record per CDR3 protein. This sample yields about 430,000 distinct CDR3 sequences, of which roughly 17% are seen a single time; 20% to 25% belongs to the top ten. Trimming removed 4 bases at V and 3 bases at J, with 9 bases between. Germline V gives CDR1 SNHLY, CDR2 FYNNEI. This CDR3 has 13 residues. The source of the sample is a study of T-cell memory formation after mild COVID-19. Study-wide results and caveats: The study detected some responding clones in pre-infection memory, suggesting cross-reactive memory joined. The CD4+ clones that contracted clustered mainly within CM and EM, and the CD8+ clones concentrated in EMRA. Whether day 37 second-wave clones are SARS-CoV-2-specific was not confirmed.

Sequencing was performed on PBMCs or a T cell subset sorted from them (not recorded which). This rearrangement joins TRBV2 to TRBJ2-5; tentatively, D is TRBD2 (5 bases). This TCR derives from a man younger than 35 who had mild COVID-19 (a few samples of this study predate the infection). Cell type and time point are not known. This CDR3 reads CASSGNGEETQYF. CDR3 nucleotide sequence: TGTGCCAGCAGTGGTAACGGGGAAGAGACCCAGTACTTC.